This note documents a single TCR beta chain sequence. This sample stems from a study of blood T cell repertoires in COVID-19. J lost 3 bases, V lost 6 bases, and 3 bases had no gene match. Germline V lookup: CDR1 MNHEY, CDR2 SVGAGI. The CDR3 spans 13 residues. Clones were read by immunoSEQ multiplex PCR, and TCRdb kept only the in-frame ones, dropping some. The sample includes 20,000 to 25,000 clones, 75% to 85% seen only once; the top ten take about 46%. Material: peripheral blood. The sequence was obtained from a man in his 70s with acute or convalescent COVID-19. The genes are TRBV6-5 and TRBJ2-7; TRBD1 matches 9 bases. The CDR3 loop reads CASRETGGYEQYF. For the CDR3, the DNA is TGTGCCAGCAGGGAGACAGGGGGCTACGAGCAGTACTTC.